These 2 T cell receptor beta chains originate from one sample sequenced in a study of control samples from healthy donors and cancer patients. Produced via immunoSEQ multiplex PCR; TCRdb's table is partial and in-frame only. This table has over 60,000 clones, about 90% appearing once. Source material: PBMCs. These receptors all come from a woman in her sixties with head and neck cancer.

V is TRBV2 and J is TRBJ2-7, with TRBD2 matching 9 bases. The J segment lost 4 bases and the V segment lost 3 bases, leaving 4 bases of the junction unmatched. Germline V gene sequence: CDR1 SNHLY, CDR2 FYNNEI. The CDR3 extends over 14 amino acids. Written as DNA, the CDR3 is TGTGCCAGCAGTGATGCGGGAGGGCCTTACGAGCAGTACTTC. The encoded protein is CASSDAGGPYEQYF.

There are a few counts of this clone. The rearrangement joins TRBV5-1 to TRBJ2-7, with TRBD1 as a possible D gene (6 bases). The V gene lost 0 bases and the J gene lost 9 bases, with 16 bases spanning the gap. This CDR3 has 14 amino acids. Per germline, CDR1 SGHRS and CDR2 YFSETQ. This CDR3 is CASSLGDTGERQYF. CDR3 nucleotides: TGCGCCAGCAGCTTGGGGGACACAGGTGAGAGGCAGTACTTC.